The 18 T cell receptor beta chains in this list originate from one sample, sequenced in a study of vaccination effects on CD4 cells after COVID-19. Which antigens these TCRs recognize remains unknown. Viral peptide pools were used in the ViraFEST assay to expand antigen-specific CD4+ T cells, and sequencing came afterward. On roughly day 9 of culture, CD4+ T cells were separated out. The person's infection with SARS-CoV-2, confirmed by PCR, took place between March and December 2020. Produced via immunoSEQ multiplex PCR; TCRdb's table is partial and in-frame only. The sample consists of roughly 57,000 clones, about 77% of them appearing once. Source: CD4+ T cells from PBMCs cultured with HIV peptides, taken before COVID-19 vaccination. Regarding subset: HIV-1 Nef peptide pool negative control/reference culture. These receptors originate from a human donor who had a prior SARS-CoV-2 infection.

The chain joins TRBV21-1 to TRBJ2-1; the D call in the table, TRBD1, was not verified against the DNA. TRBV21-1 represents a pseudogene. This CDR3 has 18 amino acids. CDR3 sequence (DNA): TGTGCCAGCAGTTCCCCGAACAGGCTTTTAGACTCCTACAATGAGCAGTTCTTC. It translates to CASSSPNRLLDSYNEQFF.

The chain recombines TRBV7-8 with TRBJ2-7; 8 bases are a match to TRBD1. This CDR3 spans 15 amino acids. Germline V lookup: CDR1 SGHVS, CDR2 FQNEAQ. Trimming cost V 1 base and J 4 bases; bases outside gene matches: 6. The CDR3 nucleotides read TGTGCCAGCAGCTTAGGTGGGACAGGAACGTACGAGCAGTACTTC. Translated: CASSLGGTGTYEQYF.

The chain combines TRBV18 with TRBJ1-4, with D perhaps TRBD1 (6 bases). V was pared by 3 bases and J by 8 bases, with 16 bases between. CDR1 and CDR2 (germline): KGHSH, LQKENI. There are 15 residues in the CDR3. The CDR3 here is CASSPYGGLREKLFF. CDR3 nucleotides: TGTGCCAGCTCACCGTACGGGGGGCTAAGGGAAAAACTGTTTTTT.

This rearrangement joins TRBV3-1 (or the pseudogene TRBV3-2) to TRBJ2-7; D possibly corresponds to TRBD2 (5 bases). The CDR3 runs 12 residues. In germline, CDR1 is LGHDT, CDR2 YNNKEL (reference sequence). Trimming stripped 4 bases from V and 9 bases from J, with 13 bases between. CDR3 sequence (DNA): TGTGCCAGCAGCCCCGACTGGGAGCGGCAGTACTTC. Its translation: CASSPDWERQYF.

The chain recombines TRBV29-1 with TRBJ2-3, with 7 nucleotides matching TRBD2. The CDR3 extends over 16 amino acids. V lost 6 bases and J lost 1; bases outside the gene matches: 13. Germline V gives CDR1 SQVTM, CDR2 ANQGSEA. The CDR3 loop is CSVIGGGIIRTDTQYF. CDR3 DNA sequence: TGCAGCGTCATTGGGGGGGGGATAATACGCACAGATACGCAGTATTTT.

The table lists this clone with a few counts. V and J are TRBV4-2 and TRBJ2-2; weak D call: TRBD2 (6 bases). The CDR3 runs 19 residues. The germline V and J ends were trimmed by 1 base and 3 bases, with 21 bases remaining between them. CDR1 is LGHNA, CDR2 YNFKEQ, per germline. The chain's CDR3 is CASSQGGGMSLRDTGELFF. CDR3 DNA: TGTGCCAGCAGCCAAGGAGGCGGGATGAGCCTCCGGGACACCGGGGAGCTGTTTTTT.

The chain links TRBV6-6 to TRBJ2-3; D not certain. Germline V gene lookup returns CDR1 MNHNY and CDR2 SVGAGI (reference sequence). There are 15 residues in the CDR3. Between the trimmed V and J ends, which lost 0 bases and 0 bases, there was a span of 7 bases. The CDR3 DNA reads as TGTGCCAGCAGTTACTCCTCCGTGAGCACAGATACGCAGTATTTT. Its protein product is CASSYSSVSTDTQYF.

The chain is built from TRBV9 and TRBJ1-1, with D maybe TRBD1 (5 bases). The CDR3 runs 13 residues. Trimming removed 1 base from V and 6 bases from J, with 10 bases in between. Germline CDR1 is SGDLS and CDR2 is YYNGEE. The CDR3 here is CASSVSRDSEAFF. CDR3 sequence (DNA): TGTGCCAGCAGCGTATCCCGGGACTCTGAAGCTTTCTTT.

The chain carries TRBV5-3 and TRBJ2-7; D is perhaps TRBD1 (6 bases). TRBV5-3 is an ORF; its function is uncertain. CDR3 length: 18 residues. Deletions cut 9 bases from V and 0 bases from J, with 28 bases between. Here the CDR3 DNA reads TGTGCCACCTCGGCGACCAGGACAGTCAGATGTAGCTCCTACGAGCAGTACTTC. It codes for CATSATRTVRCSSYEQYF.

J is TRBJ2-7 and V is TRBV7-2; D is ambiguous. Germline loops: CDR1 SGHTA, CDR2 FQGNSA. Trimming left V 5 bases short and J 6 bases short, with 14 bases between. This CDR3 is 13 amino acids long. This CDR3 reads CASSNPPGTEQYF. The CDR3, as DNA: TGTGCCAGCAGCAACCCCCCTGGTACCGAGCAGTACTTC.

The V and J genes are TRBV5-1 and TRBJ1-3, with D maybe TRBD1 (5 bases). The length of the CDR3 is 14 residues. V lost 2 bases and J lost 1, with 7 bases in between. In germline, CDR1 is SGHRS, CDR2 YFSETQ. The CDR3, as DNA: TGCGCCAGCAGCTTTGGGGCATCTGGAAACACCATATATTTT. Amino acid sequence: CASSFGASGNTIYF.

This clone occurred a few times. V gene TRBV7-9 combines with J gene TRBJ1-3; possibly TRBD1 for D (5 bases). CDR1 is SEHNR and CDR2 is FQNEAQ in the germline V gene (reference sequence). Trimming shortened V by 6 bases and J by 2 bases, and 17 bases separated the two germline ends. The CDR3 extends over 16 amino acids. The CDR3 region is CASRPRQGLPGNTIYF. In nucleotides, the CDR3 is TGTGCCAGCAGACCGCGTCAGGGTCTCCCTGGAAACACCATATATTTT.

The chain links TRBV5-1 to TRBJ2-5, with TRBD1 matching over 7 bases. The length of the CDR3 is 16 residues. V shed 0 bases and J 2 bases; nucleotides not matched to a gene: 7. Germline assignment: CDR1 SGHRS and CDR2 YFSETQ. The CDR3 loop reads CASSLETGLSQETQYF. CDR3 DNA: TGCGCCAGCAGCTTGGAGACAGGGCTCTCACAAGAGACCCAGTACTTC.

Note on this clone: A junction end diverges from the germline sequence, so it may reflect a read error. This chain uses TRBV6-1 with TRBJ1-1; D possibly corresponds to TRBD1 (6 bases). This CDR3 is built from 17 residues. The germline V gene encodes CDR1 MNHNS and CDR2 SASEGT. The CDR3 sequence is CASSDRTLPTGTKALIF. CDR3 sequence (DNA): TGTGCCAGCAGTGACAGAACCCTACCAACCGGGACAAAGGCTCTGATCTTT.

V usage is TRBV5-4 and J usage is TRBJ1-1; 9 nucleotides align to TRBD1. Germline V CDR1 and CDR2: SGHNT, YYREEE (reference sequence). J was trimmed by 1 base and V by 4 bases; bases with no gene match: 8. The CDR3 length is 16 residues. The CDR3 is CASSLHPGQGNTEAFF. CDR3 in DNA: TGTGCCAGCAGCCTTCATCCGGGACAGGGGAACACTGAAGCTTTCTTT.

J is TRBJ2-1 and V is TRBV18; D could derive from TRBD1 or TRBD2 (5 bases each). Per germline, CDR1 KGHSH and CDR2 LQKENI. This CDR3 is 15 amino acids long. Trimming stripped 3 bases from V and 1 base from J, with 10 bases between. The CDR3 bases are TGTGCCAGCTCACCCTTTGGGGGTTCCTACAATGAGCAGTTCTTC. Translating it yields CASSPFGGSYNEQFF. Full variable domain (missing parts from reference TRBV18 and TRBJ2-1): NAGVMQNPRHLVRRRGQEARLRCSPMKGHSHVYWYRQLPEEGLKFMVYLQKENIIDESGMPKERFSAEFPKEGPSILRIQQVVRGDSAAYFCASSPFGGSYNEQFFGPGTRLTVL.

The V and J genes are TRBV11-3 and TRBJ1-1, with 8 bases that match TRBD1. Germline V gene lookup returns CDR1 SGHNT and CDR2 YENEEA. The V and J ends lost 5 bases and 1 base, in that order; junction bases with no gene match: 3. This CDR3 has 14 residues. The CDR3 here is CASSPGGGNTEAFF. As DNA, the CDR3 is TGTGCCAGCAGCCCAGGGGGCGGGAACACTGAAGCTTTCTTT.

This clone has more than one count but fewer than ten. The CDR3 sequence: CASSRGVDTQYF. In DNA, the CDR3 is TGTGCCAGCAGCAGGGGGGTAGATACGCAGTATTTT. The chain combines TRBV5-4 with TRBJ2-3; D might be TRBD1 or TRBD2, each matching 6 bases. The CDR3 is made up of 12 amino acids. The V end was cut by 4 bases, the J end by 5 bases, with 8 bases between. Germline CDR1 SGHNT, CDR2 YYREEE (reference sequence).